This TCR beta chain was recorded in a study of T cells in Graves' hyperthyroidism and ophthalmopathy. Worth noting for this clonotype: The antigen remains unidentified.

Stable disease denoted Graves' hyperthyroidism without ophthalmopathy progression within 18 months. Participants, patients aged 18 to 65, had newly diagnosed hyperthyroidism with a duration under 2 months. RNA transcripts yielded amplified TCR beta CDR3 regions. The HTBI primer set served for first-round RT-PCR of the TCR CDR3. TCRdb recomputed calls from the multiplex PCR reads with MiXCR, one row per CDR3 protein. The sample gives a few hundred thousand distinct CDR3 sequences, 40% to 55% of which show up once; about 7.9% is in the top ten. V was clipped by 3 bases and J by 3 bases, with 14 bases between them. CDR3 length: 15 amino acids. Germline V CDR1 and CDR2: SEHNR, FQNEAQ (reference sequence). Study findings and constraints: Most thyroid clonotypes expanded above 0.001 appeared in blood too. Ophthalmopathy was predicted by the model a median of about six months ahead of onset.

The V and J genes are TRBV7-9 and TRBJ1-1, with D hard to call. This receptor was identified in a woman in her late teens or twenties with Graves' hyperthyroidism. Sequenced: peripheral blood or thyroid tissue (not recorded which). The CDR3 coding sequence is TGTGCCAGCAGCTTTAACCGGGATTGGGACACTGAAGCTTTCTTT. This sequence encodes CASSFNRDWDTEAFF. The variable domain in full, with the rest retrieved from reference TRBV7-9 and TRBJ1-1, is DTGVSQNPRHKITKRGQNVTFRCDPISEHNRLYWYRQTLGQGPEFLTYFQNEAQLEKSRLLSDRFSAERPKGSFSTLEIQRTEQGDSAMYLCASSFNRDWDTEAFFGQGTRLTVV.